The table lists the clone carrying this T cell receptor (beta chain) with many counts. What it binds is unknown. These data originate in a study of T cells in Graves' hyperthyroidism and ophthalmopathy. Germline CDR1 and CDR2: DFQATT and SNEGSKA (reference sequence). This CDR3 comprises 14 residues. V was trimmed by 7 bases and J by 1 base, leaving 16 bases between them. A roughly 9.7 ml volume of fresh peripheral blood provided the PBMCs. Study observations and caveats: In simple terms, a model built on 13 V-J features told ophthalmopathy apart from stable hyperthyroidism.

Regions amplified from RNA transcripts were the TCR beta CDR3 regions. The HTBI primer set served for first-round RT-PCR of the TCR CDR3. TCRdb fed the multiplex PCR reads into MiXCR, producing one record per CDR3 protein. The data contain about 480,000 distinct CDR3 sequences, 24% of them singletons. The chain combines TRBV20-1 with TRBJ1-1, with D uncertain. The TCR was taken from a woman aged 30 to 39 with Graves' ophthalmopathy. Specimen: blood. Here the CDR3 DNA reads TGCAGTGGGCCCTCAGACAACAAGAACACTGAAGCTTTCTTT. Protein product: CSGPSDNKNTEAFF.